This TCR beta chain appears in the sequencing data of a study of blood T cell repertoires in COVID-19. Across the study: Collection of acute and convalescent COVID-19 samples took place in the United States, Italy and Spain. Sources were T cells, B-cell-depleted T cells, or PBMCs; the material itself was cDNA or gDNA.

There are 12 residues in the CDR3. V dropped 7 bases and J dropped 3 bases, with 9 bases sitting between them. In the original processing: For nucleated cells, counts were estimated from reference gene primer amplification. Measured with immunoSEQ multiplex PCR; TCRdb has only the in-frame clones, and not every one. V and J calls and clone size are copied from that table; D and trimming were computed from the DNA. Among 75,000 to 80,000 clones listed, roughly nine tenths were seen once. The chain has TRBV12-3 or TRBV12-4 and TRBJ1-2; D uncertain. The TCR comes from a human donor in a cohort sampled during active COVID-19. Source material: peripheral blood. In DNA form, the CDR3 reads TGTGCCAGCACCGGGGTGGACTATGGCTACACCTTC. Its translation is CASTGVDYGYTF.